One and the same sample provided the 32 T cell receptor beta chains below, sequenced in a study of OX40 agonist ivuxolimab in advanced cancers. The table came from immunoSEQ multiplex PCR; TCRdb's copy has only in-frame clones and leaves some out. In the table there are about 50,000 clones, around 84% of which are singletons. The material sequenced was CD4+ or CD8+ T cells sorted from blood, taken in a trial of the OX40 agonist ivuxolimab. The receptors were sampled from an adult with an advanced solid tumor such as melanoma, head and neck, liver or kidney cancer.

The chain couples TRBV11-2 to TRBJ1-5; D is unresolved. In germline, CDR1 is SGHAT, CDR2 FQNNGV. The germline V and J ends were trimmed by 0 bases and 6 bases, with 9 bases remaining between them. The CDR3 length is 14 residues. CDR3 protein: CASSLEGPGQPQHF. The CDR3 region has the DNA TGTGCCAGCAGCTTAGAAGGACCGGGTCAGCCCCAGCATTTT.

The chain employs TRBV7-2 and TRBJ2-3; unclear D gene. Trimming left V 5 bases short and J 0 bases short, with 6 bases between. Per the germline V gene, CDR1 is SGHTA and CDR2 is FQGNSA. The CDR3 runs 13 residues. The CDR3 sequence is CASSPPSTDTQYF. The CDR3 DNA reads TGTGCCAGCAGCCCACCTAGCACAGATACGCAGTATTTT.

The chain couples TRBV6-4 to TRBJ1-3; a possible D gene is TRBD1 (5 bases). Germline V gene sequence: CDR1 MRHNA, CDR2 SNTAGT. The CDR3 runs 17 residues. V was clipped by 4 bases and J by 2 bases, with 18 bases between them. CDR3 bases: TGTGCCAGCAGTGGTCGGTGCGGGGCCCCTACTGGAAACACCATATATTTT. Protein: CASSGRCGAPTGNTIYF.

V usage is TRBV2 and J usage is TRBJ2-5; 12 nucleotides align to TRBD2. The CDR3 covers 15 residues. Germline values: CDR1 SNHLY, CDR2 FYNNEI. With 7 bases clipped from V and 5 bases from J, the junction kept 8 bases outside the gene matches. The CDR3, as DNA: TGTGCCAGCACCACACTAGCGGGAGGAGGTGAGACCCAGTACTTC. Its protein is CASTTLAGGGETQYF.

This clone appeared a single time. The genes are TRBV6-1 and TRBJ1-1; D remains unclear. Germline V CDR1 and CDR2: MNHNS, SASEGT. V was clipped by 1 base and J by 0 bases, with 6 bases between them. This CDR3 comprises 14 residues. This CDR3 reads CASSEGGVNTEAFF. The CDR3 region has the DNA TGTGCCAGCAGTGAAGGTGGGGTGAACACTGAAGCTTTCTTT.

This clone has only one observation. This chain uses TRBV9 with TRBJ2-1; 7 positions agree with TRBD2. The CDR3 covers 16 residues. Per the germline V gene, CDR1 is SGDLS and CDR2 is YYNGEE. Trimming took 3 bases from V and 6 from J; bases not matched to a gene: 12. CDR3 sequence (DNA): TGTGCCAGCAGCGCTTTGACTAGCTCAAGAGTCAATGAGCAGTTCTTC. Residues: CASSALTSSRVNEQFF.

This rearrangement joins TRBV2 to TRBJ2-2; D perhaps matches TRBD2 (5 bases). The CDR3 runs to 16 residues. Trimming cost V 7 bases and J 5 bases, with 20 bases left between them. CDR1 is SNHLY, CDR2 FYNNEI, per germline. The CDR3: CASTEKGGYFTGELFF. Written as DNA, the CDR3 is TGTGCCAGCACGGAAAAAGGAGGATATTTTACCGGGGAGCTGTTTTTT.

The chain employs TRBV7-9 and TRBJ1-1; the D is unclear. The CDR3 spans 13 residues. The V gene lost 5 bases and the J gene lost 2 bases, with 9 bases spanning the gap. The germline V gene has CDR1 SEHNR and CDR2 FQNEAQ (reference sequence). The CDR3 nucleotides read TGTGCCAGCAGCCAACAGATAAACACTGAAGCTTTCTTT. Protein: CASSQQINTEAFF.

V usage is TRBV11-2 and J usage is TRBJ1-1; the D is unclear. This CDR3 spans 14 amino acids. Per the germline V gene, CDR1 is SGHAT and CDR2 is FQNNGV. V was cut by 1 base and J by 4 bases, with 10 bases left in between. The CDR3 DNA sequence: TGTGCCAGCAGCTTAGTTCGGGGAGGCACTGAAGCTTTCTTT. Translation: CASSLVRGGTEAFF.

This clone was detected only once. The chain uses TRBV4-1 and TRBJ2-2, with TRBD2 identical over 14 bases. Germline lookup yields CDR1 MGHRA and CDR2 YSYEKL. There are 13 residues in the CDR3. V was pared by 11 bases and J by 6 bases, with 2 bases of the junction left unmatched. This CDR3 is CAPTSGRAGELFF. CDR3 sequence (DNA): TGCGCCCCGACTAGCGGGAGGGCCGGGGAGCTGTTTTTT.

The chain has TRBV18 and TRBJ2-5; D is unresolved. The CDR3 loop spans 13 amino acids. CDR1 and CDR2 from the germline V gene are KGHSH and LQKENI. Deletions cut 3 bases from V and 1 base from J, with 6 bases between. CDR3 sequence reads: CASSPVSQETQYF. The CDR3, as DNA: TGTGCCAGCTCACCGGTTTCCCAAGAGACCCAGTACTTC. Full variable domain (remainder filled in from reference TRBV18 and TRBJ2-5): NAGVMQNPRHLVRRRGQEARLRCSPMKGHSHVYWYRQLPEEGLKFMVYLQKENIIDESGMPKERFSAEFPKEGPSILRIQQVVRGDSAAYFCASSPVSQETQYFGPGTRLLVL.

This rearrangement joins TRBV9 to TRBJ1-1; no reliable D call. V was trimmed by 0 bases and J by 6 bases, leaving 9 bases between them. The germline V gene encodes CDR1 SGDLS and CDR2 YYNGEE. This CDR3 has 13 residues. In nucleotides, the CDR3 is TGTGCCAGCAGCGTAGTACAGAAGGCTGAAGCTTTCTTT. Encoded protein: CASSVVQKAEAFF.

V and J are TRBV19 and TRBJ1-1, with D maybe TRBD1 (6 bases). Germline CDR1 LNHDA, CDR2 SQIVND (reference sequence). V lost 3 bases to trimming and J lost 0 bases, with 11 bases between them. The length of the CDR3 is 15 residues. The CDR3 sequence: CASSINRGLNTEAFF. The CDR3 nucleotides are TGTGCCAGTAGTATTAATCGGGGGCTGAACACTGAAGCTTTCTTT. The full variable domain, completed using reference TRBV19 and TRBJ1-1, is DGGITQSPKYLFRKEGQNVTLSCEQNLNHDAMYWYRQDPGQGLRLIYYSQIVNDFQKGDIAEGYSVSREKKESFPLTVTSAQKNPTAFYLCASSINRGLNTEAFFGQGTRLTVV.

The chain couples TRBV6-1 to TRBJ1-6; weak D call: TRBD1 (5 bases). There are 13 residues in the CDR3. Germline assignment: CDR1 MNHNS and CDR2 SASEGT. V lost 5 bases and J 8 bases, leaving 10 bases between the germline ends. CDR3 DNA: TGTGCCAGCAGTCCAGGGATACATTCACCCCTCCACTTT. It yields the protein CASSPGIHSPLHF.

The V gene is TRBV15, the J gene TRBJ1-1, with D unresolved. The CDR3 has 12 residues. The V gene lost 1 base and the J gene lost 4 bases, with 4 bases spanning the gap. Germline V gives CDR1 LNHNV, CDR2 YYDKDF (reference sequence). CDR3 in amino acids: CATSRAGTEAFF. The CDR3 region has the DNA TGTGCCACCAGCAGAGCGGGCACTGAAGCTTTCTTT.

The chain has TRBV6-1 and TRBJ1-2; D uncertain. This CDR3 is built from 14 residues. CDR1 and CDR2 (germline): MNHNS, SASEGT. V was shortened by 4 bases and J by 0 bases, with 9 bases between the two germline ends. This chain's CDR3 is CASSGQWANYGYTF. DNA of the CDR3: TGTGCCAGCAGTGGGCAGTGGGCTAACTATGGCTACACCTTC.

This chain joins TRBV2 and TRBJ2-3; D gene uncertain. The V end was cut by 7 bases, the J end by 0 bases, with 11 bases between. The CDR3 runs 14 residues. CDR1 is SNHLY, CDR2 FYNNEI, per germline. The CDR3 is CASKRAASTDTQYF. In nucleotides, the CDR3 is TGTGCCAGCAAACGGGCGGCTAGCACAGATACGCAGTATTTT.

In its sample, this clone was seen once. The J gene is TRBJ2-1, the V gene TRBV7-2; D is undetermined. Per the germline V gene, CDR1 is SGHTA and CDR2 is FQGNSA. The V gene lost 2 bases and the J gene lost 9 bases, with 14 bases spanning the gap. The CDR3 contains 14 residues. As DNA, the CDR3 is TGTGCCAGCAGCTTAATGGCGGTCCCAGGTGAGCAGTTCTTC. Its protein product is CASSLMAVPGEQFF.

This sequence joins TRBV19 and TRBJ1-5; the D gene is possibly TRBD1 (5 bases). Germline CDR1 LNHDA, CDR2 SQIVND (reference sequence). The CDR3 consists of 14 residues. V shed 4 bases and J shed 7 bases, with 14 bases lying between them. CDR3 sequence reads: CASSTGTTYQPQHF. Written as DNA, the CDR3 is TGTGCCAGTAGTACCGGGACCACCTACCAGCCCCAGCATTTT.

The rearrangement links TRBV7-8 to TRBJ1-3; D is ambiguous. The CDR3 sequence is 16 residues long. Germline V gene sequence: CDR1 SGHVS, CDR2 FQNEAQ. Deletions cut 2 bases from V and 2 bases from J, with 13 bases between. CDR3 region: CASSLNQIGPGNTIYF. CDR3 DNA: TGTGCCAGCAGCTTAAATCAGATCGGCCCTGGAAACACCATATATTTT.

The chain joins TRBV19 to TRBJ1-5; D remains unclear. Germline CDR1 and CDR2: LNHDA and SQIVND (reference sequence). The CDR3 contains 14 residues. Deletions cut 7 bases from V and 6 bases from J, with 16 bases between. This chain's CDR3 is CASKDGEFGQPQHF. The CDR3 nucleotides are TGTGCCAGTAAGGACGGGGAATTTGGTCAGCCCCAGCATTTT.

CDR3 in amino acids: CAWTRLASGDTQYF. The CDR3 region has the DNA TGTGCCTGGACCCGTTTGGCATCAGGGGATACGCAGTATTTT. J is TRBJ2-3 and V is TRBV30, with a tentative D call TRBD1 (5 bases). Germline V gene sequence: CDR1 GTSNPN, CDR2 SVGIG (reference sequence). The CDR3 sequence is 14 residues long. The V end lost 4 bases, the J end lost 6 bases, and 17 bases lay between the germline ends.

This chain connects TRBV6-6 to TRBJ2-7; no clear D gene. The germline CDR1 and CDR2 sequences are MNHNY and SVGAGI (reference sequence). CDR3 length: 12 residues. V lost 3 bases to trimming and J lost 3 bases, with 6 bases between them. CDR3: CASSYMGYEQYF. As DNA, the CDR3 is TGTGCCAGCAGTTATATGGGCTACGAGCAGTACTTC.

The chain combines TRBV19 with TRBJ2-1; TRBD1 matches at 7 bases. V was pared by 5 bases and J by 6 bases, with 4 bases of the junction left unmatched. CDR1 is LNHDA and CDR2 is SQIVND in the germline V gene (reference sequence). The CDR3 loop spans 13 amino acids. In DNA, the CDR3 is TGTGCCAGTAGTGTCGGGACAGTCAATGAGCAGTTCTTC. Translated, it gives CASSVGTVNEQFF.

V gene TRBV2 combines with J gene TRBJ1-2; unclear D gene. The CDR3 has 14 residues. CDR1 is SNHLY and CDR2 is FYNNEI in the germline V gene. Trimming left V 2 bases short and J 7 bases short, with 14 bases between. This CDR3 is CASSETRETGGYTF. CDR3 nucleotide sequence: TGTGCCAGCAGTGAAACAAGGGAAACGGGTGGCTACACCTTC.

This clone came up once. This chain joins TRBV27 and TRBJ2-3; D perhaps matches TRBD1 (6 bases). Germline CDR1 MNHEY, CDR2 SMNVEV (reference sequence). The CDR3 is made up of 16 amino acids. This CDR3 reads CAAGVYRTASTDTQYF. The CDR3 DNA reads as TGTGCTGCAGGCGTTTATCGGACAGCCAGCACAGATACGCAGTATTTT.

The V call is TRBV7-8, the J call TRBJ2-7; D remains unclear. Trimming cost V 1 base and J 2 bases, with 9 bases left between them. CDR1 and CDR2 (germline): SGHVS, FQNEAQ. The CDR3 is 14 amino acids. CDR3 amino acids: CASSLGNQAYEQYF. The CDR3 DNA follows: TGTGCCAGCAGCTTAGGGAACCAAGCCTACGAGCAGTACTTC.

The CDR3, as DNA: TGCGCCAGCAGCGCCCAACAGGGTTCCTATGGCTACACCTTC. Translating gives CASSAQQGSYGYTF. The gene calls are TRBV5-1 and TRBJ1-2; a weak D match, TRBD1 (6 bases). V lost 4 bases and J lost 4, with 14 bases in between. This CDR3 is built from 14 residues. CDR1 is SGHRS, CDR2 YFSETQ, per germline.

The chain employs TRBV10-3 and TRBJ1-4; D is ambiguous. The CDR3 extends over 12 amino acids. Germline values: CDR1 ENHRY, CDR2 SYGVKD. Between the trimmed V and J ends, which lost 5 bases and 8 bases, there was a span of 9 bases. CDR3 sequence: CAISFTGEKLFF. The CDR3 DNA sequence: TGTGCCATCAGTTTCACGGGGGAAAAACTGTTTTTT.

CDR3: CSVLASVSYNEQFF. CDR3 nucleotides: TGCAGCGTTCTGGCGTCAGTCTCCTACAATGAGCAGTTCTTC. The genes are TRBV29-1 and TRBJ2-1; D uncertain. Trimming cost V 5 bases and J 0 bases, with 11 bases left between them. The CDR3 length is 14 residues. Germline V CDR1 and CDR2: SQVTM, ANQGSEA.

This chain connects TRBV2 to TRBJ2-4; D possibly corresponds to TRBD1 (6 bases). Germline CDR1 reads SNHLY; CDR2 reads FYNNEI. V gave up 7 bases and J gave up 8 bases, with 21 bases separating them. The CDR3 runs 15 residues. CDR3 DNA sequence: TGTGCCAGCATGGGAGATGGGGGCCGTGTAGACATTCAGTACTTC. Residues: CASMGDGGRVDIQYF.

This chain links TRBV5-4 with TRBJ1-2, with D possibly being TRBD1 (5 bases). The CDR3 sequence is 16 residues long. V was trimmed by 6 bases and J by 9 bases, leaving 27 bases between them. CDR1 and CDR2 (germline): SGHNT, YYREEE (reference sequence). The CDR3 sequence is CASTPGRGAAFDSYTF. The DNA of the CDR3 is TGTGCCAGCACCCCAGGGAGGGGTGCCGCCTTTGATAGCTACACCTTC. The full variable domain, rest sourced from reference TRBV5-4 and TRBJ1-2, is ETGVTQSPTHLIKTRGQQVTLRCSSQSGHNTVSWYQQALGQGPQFIFQYYREEENGRGNFPPRFSGLQFPNYSSELNVNALELDDSALYLCASTPGRGAAFDSYTFGSGTRLTVV.